The rows below give T cell receptor beta chains drawn from one sample of a study of cytomegalovirus exposure and HLA in healthy donors. TCRdb's table, derived via immunoSEQ multiplex PCR, lists solely in-frame clones and lacks some. The sample contains 100,000 to 150,000 clones, around three quarters of which appear only once. Sequenced sample: PBMCs. These receptors all stem from a male donor in good health and CMV-seropositive. CDR3s leave out the opening cysteine and the closing phenylalanine or tryptophan. Part of the rows lack a size; the others show once, few, many or a class for expanded clones.

CDR3 protein,V gene,J gene,clone size
ASSREQGAPGANVLT,TRBV27,TRBJ2-6,few
ASSHRGLGYT,TRBV6-5,TRBJ1-2,NA
ASNTGTGWYEQF,TRBV2,TRBJ2-1,NA
ASSVALSTEAF,TRBV9,TRBJ1-1,NA
ASRSAGVTEAF,TRBV27,TRBJ1-1,NA
ASSYVAGASWNEQY,TRBV7-2,NA,NA
ASCPTRLTKNIQY,TRBV27,TRBJ2-4,NA
ASSLGTGDSPLH,TRBV5-4,TRBJ1-6,NA
ASSWEGQETQY,TRBV6-1,TRBJ2-5,NA
ASSLAGRGDGNQPQH,TRBV5-1,TRBJ1-5,NA
ASSPSGGPTDTQY,TRBV9,TRBJ2-3,few
ASSNRDRGPGYT,TRBV2,TRBJ1-2,NA
ASSGTGSGSEQF,TRBV25-1,TRBJ2-1,NA
ASSPSGRPLRTQY,TRBV27,TRBJ2-5,NA
ASSVAGQPANTEAF,TRBV9,TRBJ1-1,NA
ASSGLAGGGWRNNEQF,TRBV9,TRBJ2-1,NA
ASSLMNLAKNIQY,TRBV4-1,TRBJ2-4,NA
ASSPEQGYEQY,TRBV18,TRBJ2-7,NA
ASSLRAATEAF,TRBV13,TRBJ1-1,NA
ASSLGERQETQY,TRBV5-1,TRBJ2-5,NA
ASSPLAGYQETQY,TRBV7-9,TRBJ2-5,NA
ASGYPTPSAYEQY,TRBV28,NA,NA